These 9 T cell receptor beta chains came from one sample sequenced in a study of blood T cells in healthy people across ages. Primed by a sample-barcoded 5' primer and a J-beta primer mix, a second PCR proceeded for roughly 7 to 12 cycles. TCRdb ran MiXCR on the 5' RACE reads and lists one entry per CDR3 protein. The table includes under 750,000 distinct CDR3 sequences, around 50% detected once. The material sequenced was blood. The receptors originated from a man aged 80 or over in good health.

The DNA for the CDR3 is TGCGCCAGCAGCCAAGATCACGGCCTGCTGGGGGATACGCAGTATTTT. Protein sequence: CASSQDHGLLGDTQYF. The chain couples TRBV4-3 to TRBJ2-3; D unresolved. This CDR3 comprises 16 residues. V lost 0 bases to trimming and J lost 6 bases, with 16 bases between them. Germline lookup yields CDR1 LGHNA and CDR2 YSLEER.

The chain's CDR3 is CASSSTGHRGTEAFF. The DNA of the CDR3 is TGTGCCAGCAGTTCCACGGGGCACAGAGGCACTGAAGCTTTCTTT. The genes are TRBV6-6 and TRBJ1-1; weak D call: TRBD1 (5 bases). CDR3 length: 15 residues. Deletions cut 4 bases from V and 4 bases from J, with 16 bases between. Germline loops: CDR1 MNHNY, CDR2 SVGAGI (reference sequence).

This clonotype was counted many times. CDR3 region: CASREGTSALETQYF. The CDR3 DNA is TGTGCCAGCAGGGAAGGGACTAGCGCTTTGGAGACCCAGTACTTC. J is TRBJ2-5 and V is TRBV6-5; the match to TRBD2 covers 10 bases. Germline assignment: CDR1 MNHEY and CDR2 SVGAGI. The CDR3 runs 15 residues. V gave up 6 bases and J gave up 5 bases; unmatched junction bases: 9.

V and J are TRBV4-3 and TRBJ1-4; 7 bases are a match to TRBD1. Germline values: CDR1 LGHNA, CDR2 YSLEER. The CDR3 is made up of 15 amino acids. The V and J ends lost 4 bases and 8 bases, in that order; junction bases with no gene match: 10. CDR3 in amino acids: CASSRRTGGGEKLFF. The DNA of the CDR3 is TGCGCCAGCAGCCGCCGAACGGGAGGGGGCGAAAAACTGTTTTTT.

V usage is TRBV20-1 and J usage is TRBJ1-5; 7 nucleotides line up with TRBD1. The J segment lost 5 bases and the V segment lost 6 bases, leaving 16 bases of the junction unmatched. The CDR3 consists of 16 residues. Germline V gene lookup returns CDR1 DFQATT and CDR2 SNEGSKA (reference sequence). The CDR3 here is CSANKDIGTVDQPQHF. The CDR3 bases are TGCAGTGCCAACAAAGACATCGGGACAGTTGATCAGCCCCAGCATTTT.

Concerning this clonotype: The germline gene is not matched at one end of the junction; a read error may be the cause. The chain is built from TRBV7-7 and TRBJ2-2; D is ambiguous. CDR3 length: 16 amino acids. Germline values: CDR1 SSHAT, CDR2 FNYEAQ (reference sequence). The CDR3 reads CASSLAAGQVTGELFF. The CDR3 nucleotides are TGTGCTAGCAGCTTAGCAGCCGGGCAGGTCACCGGGGAGCTGTTTTTT.

The J gene is TRBJ2-1, the V gene TRBV6-2 or TRBV6-3; D gene unclear. This CDR3 region has 11 residues. V was trimmed by 5 bases and J by 10 bases, leaving 9 bases between them. The V gene's germline CDR1 is MNHEY and CDR2 SVGEGT. The CDR3 here is CASSQQAEQFF. CDR3 sequence (DNA): TGTGCCAGCAGTCAGCAAGCCGAGCAGTTCTTC.

The V call is TRBV7-2, the J call TRBJ2-1; D gene unclear. Per the germline V gene, CDR1 is SGHTA and CDR2 is FQGNSA. V lost 5 bases and J 10 bases, leaving 12 bases between the germline ends. This CDR3 is built from 12 residues. The CDR3 DNA sequence: TGTGCCAGCAGCCTCTCTACCAGGGAGCAGTTCTTC. Protein product: CASSLSTREQFF. Full variable domain (missing parts from reference TRBV7-2 and TRBJ2-1): GAGVSQSPSNKVTEKGKDVELRCDPISGHTALYWYRQSLGQGLEFLIYFQGNSAPDKSGLPSDRFSAERTGGSVSTLTIQRTQQEDSAVYLCASSLSTREQFFGPGTRLTVL.

This clonotype has ten or more counts. This rearrangement joins TRBV6-5 to TRBJ1-1, with D possibly being TRBD1 (6 bases). Germline lookup yields CDR1 MNHEY and CDR2 SVGAGI. The CDR3 has 15 residues. Trimming took 2 bases from V and 0 from J, leaving 10 bases between them. CDR3: CASSYGGRMNTEAFF. The CDR3 DNA follows: TGTGCCAGCAGTTACGGGGGGCGTATGAACACTGAAGCTTTCTTT.